This TCR beta chain emerged from a study of T cells after yellow fever vaccination. UMIs were added to TCR cDNA along with a universal primer site when it was made by 5'RACE template switching. One entry per CDR3 protein, called by TCRdb with MiXCR from the 5' RACE reads. The repertoire holds 300,000 to 400,000 distinct CDR3 sequences, with roughly 4.3% as singletons. This clonotype occurred a few times. Antigen specificity is unknown. Study-wide points: The booster saw the reappearance of most primary-vaccination clones (nearly 98% CD4, about 90% CD8).

The sequencing here drew on PBMCs, taken 5 days after the yellow fever booster vaccination. The clonotype originates from a man aged 18-30 years who received the YFV17D yellow fever vaccine.

CDR3 DNA: TGTGCCAGCAGCTTAAACCGGGACCCGGGTCAGCCCCAGCATTTT. This codes for CASSLNRDPGQPQHF. The chain joins TRBV7-6 to TRBJ1-5, with a weak D call TRBD1 (5 bases). Deletions cut 2 bases from V and 6 bases from J, with 14 bases between. The CDR3 runs to 15 residues. Germline lookup yields CDR1 SGHVS and CDR2 FNYEAQ.